Described below is a single TCR beta chain sequence and its context. The data were obtained in a study of blood T cell repertoires in COVID-19. V was clipped by 5 bases and J by 2 bases, with 7 bases between them. Germline V gene lookup returns CDR1 GTSNPN and CDR2 SVGIG (reference sequence). The CDR3 length is 12 residues. In the original processing: Estimation of nucleated cell counts relied on the amplification of reference gene primers. Using immunoSEQ multiplex PCR, the repertoire was profiled, and TCRdb retains in-frame clones only, with some absent. V and J calls and clone size are those listed in that table; D and trimming were worked out from the DNA. The sample contains roughly 670,000 clones, 75% to 90% of which appear only once.

The clonotype was recovered from a woman in her late teens or twenties with acute or convalescent COVID-19. The chain uses TRBV30 and TRBJ1-5; D not resolved. Sequencing was performed on peripheral blood. The CDR3 region is CAWWRGNQPQHF. For the CDR3, the DNA is TGTGCCTGGTGGAGGGGCAATCAGCCCCAGCATTTT.